Sequencing of this T cell receptor (beta chain) was carried out in a study of blood T cell repertoires in COVID-19 (dated by TCRdb to about 2020). As for the study more broadly: ImmuneRACE Cohort 3 recovered participants were defined by two consecutive negative NP/OP PCR tests, healthcare professional clearance, or symptom resolution. The material from the prospective study consisted of cDNA or gDNA derived from T cells, B-cell-depleted T cells, or PBMCs. The repertoires were released in a freely available public database intended as a resource for research on the immune response to SARS-CoV-2. The samples were drawn from the first 160 participants of the ongoing ImmuneRACE study and from 1,254 subjects provided by 6 global collaborators. Nearly every sample came with metadata listing a de-identified subject ID, COVID-19 status, age in years and sex. Where HLA class I and class II types were available, the types were taken from metadata supplied by the sample provider, not from assay-based typing. Collaborator samples came from the United States, Italy and Spain and covered acute and convalescent phases of COVID-19. Deeply sampled blood TCRbeta repertoires from subjects exposed to, actively infected with, or recovered from COVID-19 were included in the dataset. What the study reported, not specific to this receptor: The amount of clinical and demographic metadata varied by source and participant and was provided uncurated.

Participants in the prospective study were aged roughly 18 to 100 years, lived in 20 to 30 United States geographic areas, and enrolled through a virtual design. In the prospective study, cohorts were assigned on the basis of participant-reported clinical history obtained from a screening survey and a study questionnaire. Mobile phlebotomists in the prospective study collected whole blood, serum and a nasopharyngeal or oropharyngeal swab from every participant. Over a roughly 2-month period, participants in the prospective study had the option of providing additional blood draws and questionnaires. Prospective study blood samples were shipped either frozen or at room temperature before DNA extraction. V sheds 6 bases and J sheds 2 bases, leaving 10 bases between their ends. Measured from the cysteine to the phenylalanine, the CDR3 is 13 residues long. This entry keeps only the CDR3 DNA: 39 bases, framed from base 1. CDR1 MNHEY and CDR2 SVGEGT are derived from the germline V gene.

TCRbeta CDR3 regions were amplified from genomic DNA using the immunoSEQ Assay, a bias-controlled multiplex PCR. The published analysis was carried out like this. Within the assay, amplification of reference gene primers was used to estimate how many nucleated cells each sample contained. To quantify the absolute abundance of each unique TCRbeta CDR3 rearrangement, sequence reads were collapsed and filtered. For each sample, productive Simpson clonality was calculated as the square root of Simpson's diversity index across productive rearrangements. TCRdb's version of the immuneACCESS table is confined to in-frame rearrangements and falls short of the full clone set. An unresolved V gene accounts for under half of the shortfall where checked; the remainder is of unknown origin. Clone size and the V and J calls come from that table; the DNA yielded D and trimming. The sample contains over 250,000 clones, about 88% of them found a single time. Approximately 2% of the sample lies in the top ten.

A few counts support this clone. The antigen it recognizes is unknown. No per-base quality is available; no much larger clone lies one base away. This clonotype originated in an older woman in a cohort exposed to, infected with or recovered from COVID-19 (not recorded which). The chain employs TRBV6-2 or TRBV6-3 and TRBJ1-2, with no confident D gene call. Sequenced: PBMCs or T cells enriched from blood (not recorded which). The DNA sequence reads TGTGCCAGCAGCCGGAGACCCAACTATGGCTACACCTTC. It translates as CASSRRPNYGYTF.